This TCR beta chain originates from a study of T-cell reconstitution after alpha-beta-depleted transplantation in children. A TCRbeta library incorporating unique molecular identifiers was prepared. TCRdb processed the PCR reads anew with MiXCR; each CDR3 protein has one entry. The table shows 200,000 to 300,000 distinct CDR3 sequences, with about 23% occurring only once. Overall study results and limits: Newly produced T cells mostly provided counts and TCRbeta diversity after one year, as hyperexpanded clones declined. In patients about two months after transplant, alpha-beta T cells reportedly arose from several hundred expanded graft clones.

Of note for this clonotype: As yet, its antigen is unknown.

This CDR3 is 15 amino acids long. The ends lost 5 bases at V and 5 bases at J; junction bases unmatched: 11. Sequenced here: PBMCs, sampled before TCRalphabeta/CD19-depleted stem cell transplant. The sequence came from a girl under 10 years old with Fanconi anemia, due to receive a stem cell transplant. V usage is TRBV7-1 and J usage is TRBJ2-5; 7 bases are a match to TRBD2. Being an ORF, TRBV7-1 has a function that is uncertain. CDR3 protein: CASSAGLWGGETQYF. CDR3 nucleotide sequence: TGTGCCAGCAGCGCGGGACTCTGGGGAGGGGAGACCCAGTACTTC.